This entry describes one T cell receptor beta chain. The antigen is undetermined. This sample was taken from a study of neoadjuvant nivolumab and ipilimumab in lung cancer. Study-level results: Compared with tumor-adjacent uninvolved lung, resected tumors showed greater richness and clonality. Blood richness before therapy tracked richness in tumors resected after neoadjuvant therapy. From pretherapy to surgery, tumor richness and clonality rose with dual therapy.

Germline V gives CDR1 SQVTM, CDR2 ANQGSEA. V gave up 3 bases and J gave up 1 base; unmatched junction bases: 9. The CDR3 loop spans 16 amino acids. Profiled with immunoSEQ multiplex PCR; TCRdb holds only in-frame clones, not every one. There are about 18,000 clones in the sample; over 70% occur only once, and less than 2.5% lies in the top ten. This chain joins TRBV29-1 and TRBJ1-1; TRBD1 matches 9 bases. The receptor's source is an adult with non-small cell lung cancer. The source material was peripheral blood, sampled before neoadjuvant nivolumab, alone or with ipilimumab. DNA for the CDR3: TGCAGCGTTGATGGGGACAGGGTCCGGGAGAACACTGAAGCTTTCTTT. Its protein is CSVDGDRVRENTEAFF. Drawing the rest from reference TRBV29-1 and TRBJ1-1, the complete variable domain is SAVISQKPSRDICQRGTSLTIQCQVDSQVTMMFWYRQQPGQSLTLIATANQGSEATYESGFVIDKFPISRPNLTFSTLTVSNMSPEDSSIYLCSVDGDRVRENTEAFFGQGTRLTVV.